The table lists the clone carrying this T cell receptor beta chain with a few counts. Its antigen is still unknown. These data come from a study of cytomegalovirus exposure and HLA in healthy donors. The germline V gene encodes CDR1 LNHDA and CDR2 SQIVND (reference sequence). The CDR3 totals 15 residues. J was trimmed by 2 bases and V by 9 bases; bases with no gene match: 9. Study findings and constraints: The study put some 160 TCR beta chains on its list as cytomegalovirus-associated. There were a few CMV-associated chains whose specificity for CMV antigens was confirmed in vitro. Later work associated fewer than 20,000 TCR beta sequences with HLA alleles at 0.05 false discovery rate.

Both 60 Vbeta primers and 13 Jbeta primers went into the PCR. Repertoires were generated with immunoSEQ multiplex PCR, while TCRdb's copy carries only in-frame clones and drops some. In the table there are about 160,000 clones, roughly 80% of which are singletons. This TCR was recovered from a woman in her 40s in good health and CMV-seronegative. The sequencing sample was made of PBMCs. V usage is TRBV19 and J usage is TRBJ2-3; TRBD2 matches at 9 bases. The CDR3 region has the DNA TGTGCCAGAATAGCGGGGGCTCGATACACAGATACGCAGTATTTT. It encodes CARIAGARYTDTQYF.